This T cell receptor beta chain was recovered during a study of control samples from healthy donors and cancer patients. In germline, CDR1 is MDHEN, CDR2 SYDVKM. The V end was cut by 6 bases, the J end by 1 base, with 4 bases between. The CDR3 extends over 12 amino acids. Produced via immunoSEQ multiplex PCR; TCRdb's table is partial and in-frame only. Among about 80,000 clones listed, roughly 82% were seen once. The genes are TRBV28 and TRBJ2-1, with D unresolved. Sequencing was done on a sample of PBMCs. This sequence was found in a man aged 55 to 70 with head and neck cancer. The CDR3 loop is CASRRSYNEQFF. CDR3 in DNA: TGTGCCAGCAGGAGGTCCTACAATGAGCAGTTCTTC. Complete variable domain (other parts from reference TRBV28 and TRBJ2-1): DVKVTQSSRYLVKRTGEKVFLECVQDMDHENMFWYRQDPGLGLRLIYFSYDVKMKEKGDIPEGYSVSREKKERFSLILESASTNQTSMYLCASRRSYNEQFFGPGTRLTVL.